This T cell receptor beta chain is from a study of sequential checkpoint blockade in melanoma. Study summary: Arm A got nivolumab then ipilimumab; arm B the reverse, 1:1. After both sequences, patients received maintenance nivolumab.

The CDR3 spans 14 residues. V dropped 4 bases and J dropped 8 bases, with 15 bases sitting between them. Germline CDR1 and CDR2: KGHSH and LQKENI. The method was immunoSEQ multiplex PCR; TCRdb's version includes in-frame clones alone and lacks a portion of them. In the table there are under 12,000 clones, around 73% of which are singletons. The table lists this clone with a few counts. Treatment meaning: randomized to nivolumab then ipilimumab (arm A) or the reverse (arm B). The receptor was derived from a human donor with melanoma. The chain couples TRBV18 to TRBJ2-1; a weak D match, TRBD2 (5 bases). This sample comprised CD8+ T cells sorted from blood (inferred from file names), obtained from a patient given nivolumab and ipilimumab in sequence. CDR3 sequence reads: CASSLPNAGDEQFF. Written as DNA, the CDR3 is TGTGCCAGCTCACTACCCAACGCCGGGGATGAGCAGTTCTTC. The full variable domain, rest sourced from reference TRBV18 and TRBJ2-1, is NAGVMQNPRHLVRRRGQEARLRCSPMKGHSHVYWYRQLPEEGLKFMVYLQKENIIDESGMPKERFSAEFPKEGPSILRIQQVVRGDSAAYFCASSLPNAGDEQFFGPGTRLTVL.